The sequence of this T cell receptor beta chain was determined in a study of T cells in Graves' hyperthyroidism and ophthalmopathy. Study conclusions and caveats: Stable hyperthyroidism and ophthalmopathy were separated using 13 V-J signatures.

TCR beta CDR3 regions were amplified from RNA transcripts. The TCR CDR3 first-round RT-PCR relied on the HTBI primer set. Each CDR3 protein is one row after TCRdb ran MiXCR on the multiplex PCR reads. The sample lists just under 750,000 distinct CDR3 sequences; over 35% were seen once. CDR3 length: 14 amino acids. The V gene end was trimmed by 4 bases and the J gene end by 4 bases; junction bases not matched to a gene: 6. Germline-derived CDR1 and CDR2 are SGHDN and FVKESK. Criteria for exclusion of patients were uncontrolled infection, other autoimmune disease, pregnancy or lactation. This clonotype has more than one count but fewer than ten. Its antigen is not identified.

This chain uses TRBV14 with TRBJ1-2; TRBD1 matches at 7 bases. The sample taken for sequencing was blood. The source is a woman between 40 and 50 years old with Graves' hyperthyroidism. The CDR3 here is CASSPVGQPYGYTF. In DNA form, the CDR3 reads TGTGCCAGCAGCCCCGTGGGACAGCCCTATGGCTACACCTTC.